Detailed here is one T cell receptor (beta chain). This entry is derived from a study of cytomegalovirus exposure and HLA in healthy donors. The V end lost 2 bases, the J end lost 8 bases, and 6 bases lay between the germline ends. The CDR3 is 12 amino acids. CDR1 and CDR2 (germline): MNHNS, SASEGT. The PCR employed 60 Vbeta primers together with 13 Jbeta primers. The assay was immunoSEQ multiplex PCR, and TCRdb's table has in-frame clones only and misses some. Of around 140,000 clones in the sample, around 80% are singletons; the top ten hold roughly 4.8%. Sequencing was performed on PBMCs. The receptor comes from a man between 40 and 49 years old in good health and CMV-seronegative. The chain joins TRBV6-1 to TRBJ1-4; D gene unclear. CDR3 in DNA: TGTGCCAGCAGTGAACAGTCGGAAAAACTGTTTTTT. This translates into CASSEQSEKLFF.